This is a list of T cell receptor beta chains from one sample in a study of blood T cells in healthy people across ages. One entry per CDR3 protein results from TCRdb running MiXCR on the 5' RACE reads. The repertoire holds 1.4 million to 1.5 million distinct CDR3 sequences, with around two fifths as singletons. Sequenced material: blood. The receptors here all came from a young woman in good health. The CDR3 runs from the conserved cysteine through the conserved F or W. Fields, in order: D gene, J gene, clone size, V gene, CDR3 DNA, CDR3 protein. D genes are given only for firm matches. Only some rows state a clone size, as once, few, many or a class for expanded clones.

D: NA; J: TRBJ2-4; size: NA; V: TRBV3-1; DNA: TGTGCCAGCAGCCAAGCAAGAGCCGCGAAGTACTTC; CDR3: CASSQARAAKYF
D: TRBD2; J: TRBJ2-1; size: NA; V: TRBV10-3; DNA: TGTGCCATCGGCCGGGGGGGATTCTACAATGAGCAGTTCTTC; CDR3: CAIGRGGFYNEQFF
D: NA; J: TRBJ2-7; size: NA; V: TRBV7-9; DNA: TGTGCCAGCAGCTTAGCGGGTGCGGGCCTCAACTACGAGCAGTACTTC; CDR3: CASSLAGAGLNYEQYF
D: TRBD2; J: TRBJ2-7; size: NA; V: TRBV4-2; DNA: TGTGCCAGCAGCCAATCGGGCGGGAGTTTCCACGAGCAGTACTTC; CDR3: CASSQSGGSFHEQYF
D: TRBD1; J: TRBJ1-6; size: NA; V: TRBV5-8; DNA: TGTGCCAGCAGCTTGCTCCACCGAATATACCGGGACAGTTTATCACCCCTCCACTTT; CDR3: CASSLLHRIYRDSLSPLHF
D: TRBD2; J: TRBJ2-5; size: NA; V: TRBV2; DNA: TGTGCCAGCAGTGACGCCGGGACTACGAAAGAGACCCAGTACTTC; CDR3: CASSDAGTTKETQYF
D: TRBD1; J: TRBJ2-1; size: NA; V: TRBV10-1; DNA: TGCGCCAGCAGTCGGGGGACAGGGCTGAATGAGCAGTTCTTC; CDR3: CASSRGTGLNEQFF
D: TRBD2; J: TRBJ2-1; size: NA; V: TRBV6-5; DNA: TGTGCCAGCAGTTACGCACACGGACTAGCGGACTCCTACAATGAGCAGTTCTTC; CDR3: CASSYAHGLADSYNEQFF
D: TRBD2; J: TRBJ2-3; size: NA; V: TRBV4-1; DNA: TGCGCCAGCAGCCAAGAAGGATGGCCAGCGGGAGGCGGGGGAGGGACAGATACGCAGTATTTT; CDR3: CASSQEGWPAGGGGGTDTQYF
D: TRBD1; J: TRBJ1-2; size: few; V: TRBV27; DNA: TGTGCCAGCGGATTACAGGGGGGCTATGGCTACACCTTC; CDR3: CASGLQGGYGYTF
D: TRBD2; J: TRBJ2-1; size: NA; V: TRBV12-3/TRBV12-4; DNA: TGTGCCAGCAGTTCTAGGCGGGAGTTCTACAATGAGCAGTTCTTC; CDR3: CASSSRREFYNEQFF
D: NA; J: TRBJ2-7; size: NA; V: TRBV5-1; DNA: TGCGCCAGCACACTACAGGGAGGACACGAGCAGTACTTC; CDR3: CASTLQGGHEQYF
D: TRBD2; J: TRBJ2-3; size: few; V: TRBV12-3/TRBV12-4; DNA: TGTGCCAGCAGTCAGGGGACTAGCGGGCTCACAGATACGCAGTATTTT; CDR3: CASSQGTSGLTDTQYF
D: TRBD2; J: TRBJ2-1; size: few; V: TRBV2; DNA: TGTGCCAGCAGTGAACCCGGGAGCGGGAGGAGCGGCGAGCAGTTCTTC; CDR3: CASSEPGSGRSGEQFF
D: NA; J: TRBJ2-3; size: NA; V: TRBV20-1; DNA: TGCAGTCCGTTGGAGCGGCTAAGCACAGATACGCAGTATTTT; CDR3: CSPLERLSTDTQYF
D: TRBD2; J: TRBJ2-7; size: NA; V: TRBV20-1; DNA: TGCAGTGCTTATCCCACTATATCTAGCGGGAGTTACGAGCAGTACTTC; CDR3: CSAYPTISSGSYEQYF
D: NA; J: TRBJ2-5; size: few; V: TRBV7-9; DNA: TGTGCCAGCAGACAGGAGGGACTCCAAGAGACCCAGTACTTC; CDR3: CASRQEGLQETQYF
D: NA; J: TRBJ1-1; size: few; V: TRBV6-5; DNA: TGTGCCAGCAACCCACAGGTCCCGGCGACTGAAGCTTTCTTT; CDR3: CASNPQVPATEAFF
D: TRBD2; J: TRBJ2-3; size: few; V: TRBV29-1; DNA: TGCAGCGTTGCGCTTCCGGGGGGTGTTTTAAGCTCCCACCTCACAGATACGCAGTATTTT; CDR3: CSVALPGGVLSSHLTDTQYF
D: NA; J: TRBJ2-1; size: NA; V: TRBV12-3/TRBV12-4; DNA: TGTGCCAGCAGTTTAGGTGTTGCTAACTACAATGAGCAGTTCTTC; CDR3: CASSLGVANYNEQFF
D: TRBD2; J: TRBJ2-3; size: few; V: TRBV24-1; DNA: TGTGCCACCAGTGATTTGCGGACTAGCGGGGGAGATACGCAGTATTTT; CDR3: CATSDLRTSGGDTQYF
D: TRBD1; J: TRBJ1-2; size: NA; V: TRBV18; DNA: TGTGCCAGCTCTTTCGAGACAGGGAGCCTCGGCTACACCTTC; CDR3: CASSFETGSLGYTF
D: NA; J: TRBJ2-6; size: few; V: TRBV12-3/TRBV12-4; DNA: TGTGCCAGCCGTCGGGTCGCTGGGGCCAACGTCCTGACTTTC; CDR3: CASRRVAGANVLTF
D: NA; J: TRBJ2-7; size: NA; V: TRBV27; DNA: TGTGCCAGCAGTTTTCCCCGACTCCCCCACGAGCAGTACTTC; CDR3: CASSFPRLPHEQYF
D: NA; J: TRBJ2-1; size: NA; V: TRBV10-3; DNA: TGTGCCGTCAGTGAGTCGGGACACAATGAGCAGTTCTTC; CDR3: CAVSESGHNEQFF
D: TRBD1; J: TRBJ2-7; size: NA; V: TRBV30; DNA: TGTGCCTGGACCCCAGGGACAGTTTACGAGCAGTACTTC; CDR3: CAWTPGTVYEQYF
D: NA; J: TRBJ2-1; size: few; V: TRBV9; DNA: TGTGCCAGCAGCGTCCAAGGGGGGGGGGTCAATGAGCAGTTCTTC; CDR3: CASSVQGGGVNEQFF
D: NA; J: TRBJ2-6; size: many; V: TRBV12-3/TRBV12-4; DNA: TGTGCCAGCAGTTTAGGGGGGACTGGGGCCAACGTCCTGACTTTC; CDR3: CASSLGGTGANVLTF
D: TRBD2; J: TRBJ2-5; size: NA; V: TRBV12-3/TRBV12-4; DNA: TGTGCCAGCACCTTATCTAGCGGGGGATATGGTGAGCAGTACTTC; CDR3: CASTLSSGGYGEQYF
D: TRBD1; J: TRBJ1-4; size: NA; V: TRBV24-1; DNA: TGTGCCACCAGTGATGCCGGGACAGGAAATGAAAAACTGTTTTTT; CDR3: CATSDAGTGNEKLFF
D: TRBD1; J: TRBJ1-3; size: NA; V: TRBV20-1; DNA: TGCAGTGCTAGAGATAGACAGGGGGTGGATAGCACCATATATTTT; CDR3: CSARDRQGVDSTIYF
D: TRBD1; J: TRBJ1-2; size: NA; V: TRBV20-1; DNA: TGCAGTGCTAGAGTACAGGGGAGCGGGGGCTACACCTTC; CDR3: CSARVQGSGGYTF
D: NA; J: TRBJ2-1; size: few; V: TRBV3-1; DNA: TGTGCCAGCAGCGAAGCTGTGGCGCTTTACAATGAGCAGTTCTTC; CDR3: CASSEAVALYNEQFF
D: NA; J: TRBJ1-5; size: NA; V: TRBV9; DNA: TGTGCCAGCAGCGTAGGGTACGGCAATCAGCCCCAGCATTTT; CDR3: CASSVGYGNQPQHF
D: NA; J: TRBJ2-7; size: NA; V: TRBV11-2; DNA: TGTGCCAGCAGCTTGGAGGAGAACAATGAGCAGTACTTC; CDR3: CASSLEENNEQYF
D: NA; J: TRBJ2-1; size: NA; V: TRBV12-3/TRBV12-4; DNA: TGTGCCAGCAGTTTGGGTCCCTTTGAGCAGTTCTTC; CDR3: CASSLGPFEQFF
D: TRBD1; J: TRBJ2-7; size: few; V: TRBV13; DNA: TGTGCCAGCAGCCATCAACAGGGGACCTACGAGCAGTACTTC; CDR3: CASSHQQGTYEQYF
D: TRBD1; J: TRBJ1-2; size: few; V: TRBV7-9; DNA: TGTGCCAGCAGCTTAGGGGACAGGGAACGATTAGGCTACACCTTC; CDR3: CASSLGDRERLGYTF
D: NA; J: TRBJ1-4; size: NA; V: TRBV30; DNA: TGTGCCTGGAGTATATCAGGGCCAACTAATGAAAAACTGTTTTTT; CDR3: CAWSISGPTNEKLFF
D: NA; J: TRBJ2-6; size: many; V: TRBV10-3; DNA: TGTGCCATCAGTGAGGCGATTTTTGATGTCCTGACTTTC; CDR3: CAISEAIFDVLTF
D: NA; J: TRBJ2-5; size: NA; V: TRBV6-1; DNA: TGTGCCAGCAGTGAAGCGTTCACCGCCTACCAAGAGACCCAGTACTTC; CDR3: CASSEAFTAYQETQYF
D: TRBD2; J: TRBJ2-7; size: NA; V: TRBV7-2; DNA: TGTGCCAGCAGCCTGACCAGCGGGAGGGCCGGGTACGAGCAGTACTTC; CDR3: CASSLTSGRAGYEQYF
D: TRBD2; J: TRBJ2-1; size: NA; V: TRBV6-5; DNA: TGTGCCAGCAGCACGGCGGGGGGGATATACAATGAGCAGTTCTTC; CDR3: CASSTAGGIYNEQFF
D: TRBD1; J: TRBJ2-4; size: many; V: TRBV25-1; DNA: TGTGCCAGCACCCCCCCGGGACAGGGAAGGAACATTCAGTACTTC; CDR3: CASTPPGQGRNIQYF
D: NA; J: TRBJ2-5; size: NA; V: TRBV5-1; DNA: TGCGCCAGCAGCTTGGATGGGGTTCCGCAGTACTTC; CDR3: CASSLDGVPQYF
D: NA; J: TRBJ2-7; size: NA; V: TRBV12-3/TRBV12-4; DNA: TGTGCCAGCAGTACAACCGGGGGGCCCCAAGAGACCCGGTACTTC; CDR3: CASSTTGGPQETRYF
D: NA; J: TRBJ1-4; size: few; V: TRBV12-3/TRBV12-4; DNA: TGTGCCAGCAGTTTAAGGAATGAAAAACTGTTTTTT; CDR3: CASSLRNEKLFF
D: TRBD1; J: TRBJ1-2; size: NA; V: TRBV18; DNA: TGTGCCAGCTCACCCCCGGGACAGCGGTCCTATGGCTACACCTTC; CDR3: CASSPPGQRSYGYTF